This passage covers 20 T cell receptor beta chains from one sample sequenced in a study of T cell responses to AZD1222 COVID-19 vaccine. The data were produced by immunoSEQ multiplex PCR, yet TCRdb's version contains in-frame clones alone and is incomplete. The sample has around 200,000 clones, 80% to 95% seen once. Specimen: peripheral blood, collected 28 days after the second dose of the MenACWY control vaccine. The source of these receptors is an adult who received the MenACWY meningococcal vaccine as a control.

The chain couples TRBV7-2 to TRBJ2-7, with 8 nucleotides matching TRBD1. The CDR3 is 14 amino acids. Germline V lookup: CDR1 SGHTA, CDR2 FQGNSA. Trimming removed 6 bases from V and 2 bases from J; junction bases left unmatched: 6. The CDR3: CASRPNRGAYEQYF. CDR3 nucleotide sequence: TGTGCCAGCAGACCGAACAGGGGGGCCTACGAGCAGTACTTC.

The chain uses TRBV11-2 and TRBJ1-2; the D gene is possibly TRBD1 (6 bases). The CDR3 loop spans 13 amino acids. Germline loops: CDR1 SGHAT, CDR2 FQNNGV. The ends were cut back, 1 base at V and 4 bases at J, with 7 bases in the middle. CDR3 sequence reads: CASSLAGVYGYTF. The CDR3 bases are TGTGCCAGCAGCTTAGCAGGGGTCTATGGCTACACCTTC.

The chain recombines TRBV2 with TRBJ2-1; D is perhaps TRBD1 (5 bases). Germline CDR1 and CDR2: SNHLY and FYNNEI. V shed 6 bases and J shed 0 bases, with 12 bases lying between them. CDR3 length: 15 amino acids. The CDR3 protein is CASSLTGFSYNEQFF. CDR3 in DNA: TGTGCCAGCAGCCTTACAGGTTTCTCCTACAATGAGCAGTTCTTC. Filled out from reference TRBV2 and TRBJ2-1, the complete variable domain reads EPEVTQTPSHQVTQMGQEVILRCVPISNHLYFYWYRQILGQKVEFLVSFYNNEISEKSEIFDDQFSVERPDGSNFTLKIRSTKLEDSAMYFCASSLTGFSYNEQFFGPGTRLTVL.

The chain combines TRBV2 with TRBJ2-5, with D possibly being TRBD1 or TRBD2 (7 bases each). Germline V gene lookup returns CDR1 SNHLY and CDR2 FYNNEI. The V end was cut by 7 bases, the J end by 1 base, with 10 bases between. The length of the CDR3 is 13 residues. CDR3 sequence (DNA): TGTGCCAGCACAGGGGGGGTCCAAGAGACCCAGTACTTC. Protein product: CASTGGVQETQYF.

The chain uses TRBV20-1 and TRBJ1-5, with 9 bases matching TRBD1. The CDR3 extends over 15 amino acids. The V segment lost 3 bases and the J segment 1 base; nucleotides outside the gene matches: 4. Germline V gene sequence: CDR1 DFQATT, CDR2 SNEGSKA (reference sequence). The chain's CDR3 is CSASPGQGSNQPQHF. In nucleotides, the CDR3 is TGCAGTGCTAGTCCGGGACAGGGAAGCAATCAGCCCCAGCATTTT.

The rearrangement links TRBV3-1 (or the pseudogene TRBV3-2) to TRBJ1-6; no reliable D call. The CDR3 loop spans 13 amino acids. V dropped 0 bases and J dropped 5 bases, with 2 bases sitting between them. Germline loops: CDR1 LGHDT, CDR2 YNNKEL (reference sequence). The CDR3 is CASSQDDNSPLHF. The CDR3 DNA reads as TGTGCCAGCAGCCAAGATGATAATTCACCCCTCCACTTT.

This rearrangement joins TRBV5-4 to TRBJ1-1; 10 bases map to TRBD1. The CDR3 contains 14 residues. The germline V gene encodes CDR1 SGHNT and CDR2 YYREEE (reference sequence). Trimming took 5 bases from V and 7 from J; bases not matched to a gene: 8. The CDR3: CASSPDRGLSEAFF. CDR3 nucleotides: TGTGCCAGCAGTCCTGACAGGGGGCTAAGTGAAGCTTTCTTT.

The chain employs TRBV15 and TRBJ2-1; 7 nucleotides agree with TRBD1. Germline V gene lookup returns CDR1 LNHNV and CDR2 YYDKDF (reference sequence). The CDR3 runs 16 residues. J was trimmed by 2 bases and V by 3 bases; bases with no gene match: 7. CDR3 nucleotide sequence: TGTGCCACCAGCAGGGGTAGACAGGGAGCCTACAATGAGCAGTTCTTC. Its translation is CATSRGRQGAYNEQFF.

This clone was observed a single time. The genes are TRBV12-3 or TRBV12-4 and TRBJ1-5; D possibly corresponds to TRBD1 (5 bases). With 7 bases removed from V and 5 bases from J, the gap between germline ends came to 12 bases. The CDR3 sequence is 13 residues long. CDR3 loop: CASTYRRDQPQHF. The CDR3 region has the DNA TGTGCCAGCACCTACAGGAGAGATCAGCCCCAGCATTTT.

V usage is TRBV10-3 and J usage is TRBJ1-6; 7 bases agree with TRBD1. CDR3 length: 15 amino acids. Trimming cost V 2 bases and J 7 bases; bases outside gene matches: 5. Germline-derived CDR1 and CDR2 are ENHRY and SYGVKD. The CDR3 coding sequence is TGTGCCATCAGTGAGAGGGGGACAGAGAATTCACCCCTCCACTTT. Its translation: CAISERGTENSPLHF.

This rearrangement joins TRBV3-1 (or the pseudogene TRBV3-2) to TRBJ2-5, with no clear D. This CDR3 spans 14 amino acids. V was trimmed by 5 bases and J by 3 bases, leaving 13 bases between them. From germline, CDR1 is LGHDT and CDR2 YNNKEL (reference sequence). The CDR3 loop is CASSDTRPEETQYF. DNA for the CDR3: TGTGCCAGCAGCGACACACGGCCCGAAGAGACCCAGTACTTC.

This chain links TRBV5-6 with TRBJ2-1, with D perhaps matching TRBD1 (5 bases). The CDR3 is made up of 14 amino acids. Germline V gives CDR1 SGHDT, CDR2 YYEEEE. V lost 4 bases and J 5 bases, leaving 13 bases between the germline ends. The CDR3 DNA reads TGTGCCAGCAGCCCAGGCCCAGGGAACAATGAGCAGTTCTTC. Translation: CASSPGPGNNEQFF. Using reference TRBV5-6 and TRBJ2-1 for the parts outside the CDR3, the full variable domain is DAGVTQSPTHLIKTRGQQVTLRCSPKSGHDTVSWYQQALGQGPQFIFQYYEEEERQRGNFPDRFSGHQFPNYSSELNVNALLLGDSALYLCASSPGPGNNEQFFGPGTRLTVL.

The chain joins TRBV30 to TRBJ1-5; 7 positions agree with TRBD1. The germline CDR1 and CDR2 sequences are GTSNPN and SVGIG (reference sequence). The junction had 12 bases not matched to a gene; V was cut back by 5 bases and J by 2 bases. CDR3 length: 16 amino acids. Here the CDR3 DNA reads TGTGCCTGGGACTCCCGGGACAGAGGAGGCAATCAGCCCCAGCATTTT. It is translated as CAWDSRDRGGNQPQHF.

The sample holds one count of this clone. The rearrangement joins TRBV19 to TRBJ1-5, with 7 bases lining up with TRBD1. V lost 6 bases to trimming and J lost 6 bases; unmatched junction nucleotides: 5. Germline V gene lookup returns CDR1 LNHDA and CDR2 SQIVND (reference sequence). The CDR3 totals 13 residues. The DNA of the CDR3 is TGTGCCAGTAGCAGACAGGGAGGTCAGCCCCAGCATTTT. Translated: CASSRQGGQPQHF.

This chain's CDR3 is CASSEGGKVGGYTF. CDR3 nucleotides: TGTGCCAGCAGTGAAGGAGGAAAGGTTGGAGGCTACACCTTC. The chain couples TRBV25-1 to TRBJ1-2; D gene uncertain. The CDR3 is made up of 14 amino acids. Trimming cost V 2 bases and J 8 bases, with 15 bases left between them. Germline-derived CDR1 and CDR2 are MGHDK and SYGVNS.

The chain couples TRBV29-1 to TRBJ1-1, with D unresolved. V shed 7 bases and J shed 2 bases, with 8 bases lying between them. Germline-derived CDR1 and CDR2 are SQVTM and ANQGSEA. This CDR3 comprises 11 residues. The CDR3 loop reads CSARYNTEAFF. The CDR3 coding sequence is TGCAGCGCCAGATATAACACTGAAGCTTTCTTT.

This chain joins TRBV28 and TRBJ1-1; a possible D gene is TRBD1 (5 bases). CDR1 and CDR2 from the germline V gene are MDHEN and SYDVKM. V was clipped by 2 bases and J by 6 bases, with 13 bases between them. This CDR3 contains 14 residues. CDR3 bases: TGTGCCAGCAGTTTACAGGGTCACGGGTCTGAAGCTTTCTTT. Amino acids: CASSLQGHGSEAFF.

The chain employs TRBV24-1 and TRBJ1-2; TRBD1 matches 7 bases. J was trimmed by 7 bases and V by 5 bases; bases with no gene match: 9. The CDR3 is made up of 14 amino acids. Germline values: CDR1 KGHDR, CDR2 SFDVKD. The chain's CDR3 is CATSARQGLGGYTF. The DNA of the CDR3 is TGTGCCACCAGTGCCCGACAGGGTTTAGGTGGCTACACCTTC.

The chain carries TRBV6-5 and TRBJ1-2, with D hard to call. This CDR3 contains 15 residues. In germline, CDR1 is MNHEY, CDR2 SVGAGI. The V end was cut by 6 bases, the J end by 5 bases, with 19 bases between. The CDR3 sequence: CASRKGSGESYGYTF. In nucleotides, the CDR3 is TGTGCCAGCAGGAAGGGATCAGGAGAGTCTTATGGCTACACCTTC.

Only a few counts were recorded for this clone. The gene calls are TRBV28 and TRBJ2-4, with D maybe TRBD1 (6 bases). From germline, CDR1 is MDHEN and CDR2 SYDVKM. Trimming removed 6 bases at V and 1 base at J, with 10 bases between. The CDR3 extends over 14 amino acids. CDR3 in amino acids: CASSDQGAKNIQYF. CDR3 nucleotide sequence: TGTGCCAGCAGCGATCAGGGGGCCAAAAACATTCAGTACTTC.